The TCR beta chain under discussion was sequenced for a study of shared clonotypes between healthy human individuals. The CDR3 is made up of 14 amino acids. V was cut by 6 bases and J by 6 bases, with 15 bases left in between. Germline V gene lookup returns CDR1 LNHDA and CDR2 SQIVND (reference sequence). Using immunoSEQ multiplex PCR, the repertoire was profiled, and TCRdb retains in-frame clones only, with some absent. This sample has approximately 2,000,000 clones, with around 90% found just once. A word on this clone: Antigen specificity is unknown.

General study points: Between a few donors, naive CD4 clonotypes were shared at a level of about 5%.

The specimen was naive CD4+ T cells from PBMCs. Specified subset: CD45RA+ positively selected. The chain couples TRBV19 to TRBJ1-5; D gene unclear. The TCR was taken from a man between 18 and 29 years old in good health. Some clones in this sample may be carry-over from other donors' samples. Here the CDR3 DNA reads TGTGCCAGTAGCTATGAAGGGAAGCGTCAGCCCCAGCATTTT. This encodes CASSYEGKRQPQHF. Full variable domain (outside the CDR3, taken from reference TRBV19 and TRBJ1-5): DGGITQSPKYLFRKEGQNVTLSCEQNLNHDAMYWYRQDPGQGLRLIYYSQIVNDFQKGDIAEGYSVSREKKESFPLTVTSAQKNPTAFYLCASSYEGKRQPQHFGDGTRLSIL.